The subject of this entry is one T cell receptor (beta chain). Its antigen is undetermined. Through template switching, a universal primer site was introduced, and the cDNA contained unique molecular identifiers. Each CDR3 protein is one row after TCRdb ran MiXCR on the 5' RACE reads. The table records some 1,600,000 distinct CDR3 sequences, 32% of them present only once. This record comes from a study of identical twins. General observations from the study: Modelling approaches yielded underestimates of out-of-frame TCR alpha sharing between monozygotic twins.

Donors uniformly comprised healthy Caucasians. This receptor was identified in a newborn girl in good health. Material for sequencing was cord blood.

CDR3 in DNA: TGTGCTGTAGGAGTATCGAACAATGAGCAGTTCTTC. Translating it yields CAVGVSNNEQFF. The V call is TRBV6-6, the J call TRBJ2-1; D remains ambiguous. CDR1 and CDR2 (germline): MNHNY, SVGAGI (reference sequence). This CDR3 has 12 amino acids.